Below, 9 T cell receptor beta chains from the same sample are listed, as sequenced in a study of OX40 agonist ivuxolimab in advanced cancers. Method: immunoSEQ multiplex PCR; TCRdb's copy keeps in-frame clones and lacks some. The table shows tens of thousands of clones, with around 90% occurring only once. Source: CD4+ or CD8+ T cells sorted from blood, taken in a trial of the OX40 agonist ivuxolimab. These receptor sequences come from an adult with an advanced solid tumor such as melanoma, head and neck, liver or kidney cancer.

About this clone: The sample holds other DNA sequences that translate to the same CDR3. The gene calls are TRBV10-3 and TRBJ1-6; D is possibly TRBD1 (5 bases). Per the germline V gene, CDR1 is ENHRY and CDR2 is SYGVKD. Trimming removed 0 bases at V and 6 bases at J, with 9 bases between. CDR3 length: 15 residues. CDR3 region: CAISESRVGNSPLHF. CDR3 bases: TGTGCCATCAGTGAGTCCAGGGTTGGTAATTCACCCCTCCACTTT.

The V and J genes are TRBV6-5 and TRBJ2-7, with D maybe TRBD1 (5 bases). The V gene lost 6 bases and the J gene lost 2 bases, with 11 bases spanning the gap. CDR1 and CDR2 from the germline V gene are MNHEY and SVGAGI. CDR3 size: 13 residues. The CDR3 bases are TGTGCCAGCAGAGCTAGGGGAACCTACGAGCAGTACTTC. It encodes CASRARGTYEQYF.

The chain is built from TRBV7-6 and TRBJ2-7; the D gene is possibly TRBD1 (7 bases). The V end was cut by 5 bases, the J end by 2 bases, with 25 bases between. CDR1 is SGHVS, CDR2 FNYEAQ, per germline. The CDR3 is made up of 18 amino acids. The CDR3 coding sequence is TGTGCCAGCAGCCGAGCGGACAGGAGGGCCTGGCTCCCCTACGAGCAGTACTTC. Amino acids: CASSRADRRAWLPYEQYF.

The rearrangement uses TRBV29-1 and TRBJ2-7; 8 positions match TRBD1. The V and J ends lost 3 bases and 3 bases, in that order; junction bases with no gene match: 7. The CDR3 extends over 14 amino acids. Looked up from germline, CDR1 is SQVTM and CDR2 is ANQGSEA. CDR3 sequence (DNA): TGCAGCGTTGACATTGCCGGGACAGGCTACGAGCAGTACTTC. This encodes CSVDIAGTGYEQYF.

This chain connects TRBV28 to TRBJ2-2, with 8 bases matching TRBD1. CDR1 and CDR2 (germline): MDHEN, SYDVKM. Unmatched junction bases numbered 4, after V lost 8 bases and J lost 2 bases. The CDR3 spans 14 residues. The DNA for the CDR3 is TGTGCCAGCGGGACAGGCGTTAACACCGGGGAGCTGTTTTTT. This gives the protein CASGTGVNTGELFF.

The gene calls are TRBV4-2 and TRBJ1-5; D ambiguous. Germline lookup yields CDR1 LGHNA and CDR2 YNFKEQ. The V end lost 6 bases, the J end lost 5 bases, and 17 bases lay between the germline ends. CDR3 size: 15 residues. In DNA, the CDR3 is TGTGCCAGCAGTTTCATGTCCCCCGGGGATCAGCCCCAGCATTTT. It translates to CASSFMSPGDQPQHF.

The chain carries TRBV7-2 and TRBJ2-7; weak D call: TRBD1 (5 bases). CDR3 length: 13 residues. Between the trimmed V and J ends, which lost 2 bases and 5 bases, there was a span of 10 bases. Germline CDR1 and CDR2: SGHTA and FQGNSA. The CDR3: CASSLNPRDEQYF. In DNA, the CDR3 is TGTGCCAGCAGCTTAAACCCCAGGGACGAGCAGTACTTC. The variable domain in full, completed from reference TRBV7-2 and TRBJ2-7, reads GAGVSQSPSNKVTEKGKDVELRCDPISGHTALYWYRQSLGQGLEFLIYFQGNSAPDKSGLPSDRFSAERTGGSVSTLTIQRTQQEDSAVYLCASSLNPRDEQYFGPGTRLTVT.

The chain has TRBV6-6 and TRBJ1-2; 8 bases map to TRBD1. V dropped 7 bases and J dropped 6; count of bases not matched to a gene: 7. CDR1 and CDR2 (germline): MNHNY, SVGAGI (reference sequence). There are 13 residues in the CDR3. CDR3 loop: CASTPGQDHGYTF. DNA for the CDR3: TGTGCCAGCACTCCGGGACAGGACCATGGCTACACCTTC.

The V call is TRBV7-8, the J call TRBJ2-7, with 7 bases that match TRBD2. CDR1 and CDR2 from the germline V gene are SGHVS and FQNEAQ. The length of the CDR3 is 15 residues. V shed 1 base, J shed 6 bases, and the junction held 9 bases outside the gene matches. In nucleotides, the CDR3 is TGTGCCAGCAGCTTAGTAGGACTAGGACCCTCCGAGCAGTACTTC. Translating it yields CASSLVGLGPSEQYF.